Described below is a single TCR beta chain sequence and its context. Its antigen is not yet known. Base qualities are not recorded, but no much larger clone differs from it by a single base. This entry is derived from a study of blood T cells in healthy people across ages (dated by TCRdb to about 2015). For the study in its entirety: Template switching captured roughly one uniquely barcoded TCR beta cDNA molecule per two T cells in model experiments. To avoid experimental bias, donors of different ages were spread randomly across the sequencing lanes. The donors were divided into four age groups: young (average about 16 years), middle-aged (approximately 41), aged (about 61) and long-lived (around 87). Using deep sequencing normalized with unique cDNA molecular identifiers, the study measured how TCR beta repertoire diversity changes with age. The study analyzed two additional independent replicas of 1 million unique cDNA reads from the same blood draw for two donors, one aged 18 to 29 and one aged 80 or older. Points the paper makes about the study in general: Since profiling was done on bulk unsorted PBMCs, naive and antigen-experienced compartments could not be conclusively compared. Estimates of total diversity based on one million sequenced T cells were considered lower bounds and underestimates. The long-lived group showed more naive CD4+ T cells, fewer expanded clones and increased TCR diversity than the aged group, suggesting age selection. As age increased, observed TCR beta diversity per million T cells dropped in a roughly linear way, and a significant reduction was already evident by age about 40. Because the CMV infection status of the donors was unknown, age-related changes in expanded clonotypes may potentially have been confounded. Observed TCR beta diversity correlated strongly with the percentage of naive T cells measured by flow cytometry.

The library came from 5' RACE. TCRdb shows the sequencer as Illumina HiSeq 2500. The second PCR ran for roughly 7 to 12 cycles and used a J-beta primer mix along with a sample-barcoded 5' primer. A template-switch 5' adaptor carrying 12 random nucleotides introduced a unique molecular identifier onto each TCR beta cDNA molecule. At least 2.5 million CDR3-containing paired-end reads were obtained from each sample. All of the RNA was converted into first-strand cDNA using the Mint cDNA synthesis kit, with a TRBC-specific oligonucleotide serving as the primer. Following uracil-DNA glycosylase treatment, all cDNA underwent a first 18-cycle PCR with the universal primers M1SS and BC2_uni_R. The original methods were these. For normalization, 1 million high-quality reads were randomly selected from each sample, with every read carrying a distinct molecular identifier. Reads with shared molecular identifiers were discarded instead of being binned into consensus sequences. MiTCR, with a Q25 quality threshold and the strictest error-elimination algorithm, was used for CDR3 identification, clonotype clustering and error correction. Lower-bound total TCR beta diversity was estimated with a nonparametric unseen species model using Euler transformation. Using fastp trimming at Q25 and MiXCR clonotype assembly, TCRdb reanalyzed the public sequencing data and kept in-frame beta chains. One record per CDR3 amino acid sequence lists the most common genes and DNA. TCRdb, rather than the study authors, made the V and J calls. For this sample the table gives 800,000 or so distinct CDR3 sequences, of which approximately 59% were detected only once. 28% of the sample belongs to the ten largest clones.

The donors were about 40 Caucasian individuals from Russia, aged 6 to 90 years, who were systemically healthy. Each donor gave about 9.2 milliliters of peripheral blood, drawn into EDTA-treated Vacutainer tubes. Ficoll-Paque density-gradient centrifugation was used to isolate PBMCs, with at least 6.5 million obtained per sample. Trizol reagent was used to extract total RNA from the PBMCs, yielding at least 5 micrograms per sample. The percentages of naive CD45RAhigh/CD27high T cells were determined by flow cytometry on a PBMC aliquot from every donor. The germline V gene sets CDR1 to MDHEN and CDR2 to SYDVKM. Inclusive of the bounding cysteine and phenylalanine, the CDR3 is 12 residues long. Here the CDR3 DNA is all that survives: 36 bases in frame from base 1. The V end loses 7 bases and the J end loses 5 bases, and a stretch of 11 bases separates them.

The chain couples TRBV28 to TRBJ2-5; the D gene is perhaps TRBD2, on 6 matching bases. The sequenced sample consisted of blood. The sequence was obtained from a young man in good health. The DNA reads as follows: TGTGCCAGCACCGGGGGTTTGGAGACCCAGTACTTC. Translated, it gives CASTGGLETQYF.